The T cell receptor beta chain under discussion was sequenced for a study of T cell clones after liver transplantation. Study information: HCV positivity affected three of eight recipients; the rest lacked autoimmune or viral indications. Subjects received no induction therapy and standard immunosuppression until randomization at 12-24 months post-transplant. Samples came pre-transplant, pre-randomization before withdrawal, and post-randomization after withdrawal ended.

Clones were sequenced by immunoSEQ multiplex PCR, and TCRdb holds only the in-frame ones, with some missing. The repertoire includes about 70,000 clones, 75% to 90% of them detected once, and approximately 0.8% sits in the top ten. Note on this clone: Its target is not known.

The CDR3 has 14 residues. The V gene's germline CDR1 is SGHTA and CDR2 FQGNSA. V lost 5 bases, J lost 4 bases, and 4 bases stayed unmatched. Notes on the study in general: Small, mixed patient groups and varying post-transplant times limit these conclusions.

The sample consisted of CD4+ T cells from blood, taken 12 months after liver transplant. The V gene is TRBV7-2, the J gene TRBJ1-2; 10 nucleotides align to TRBD1. The receptor was derived from a human patient who received a liver transplant. Some T cells may be the graft donor's. The CDR3 coding sequence is TGTGCCAGCAGCCCGGGACAGGGGACCTATGGCTACACCTTC. Protein product: CASSPGQGTYGYTF.